This TCR beta chain was captured in a study of blood T cell repertoires in COVID-19. The assay was immunoSEQ multiplex PCR, and TCRdb's table has in-frame clones only and misses some. Counted here are some 67,000 clones, 79% occurring once; the ten biggest clones make up roughly 6.3%. Sequenced material: peripheral blood. The TCR originated in a woman in her sixties with acute or convalescent COVID-19.

CDR3 sequence: CASSIAGANEKLFF. The CDR3 coding sequence is TGTGCCAGTAGTATAGCAGGGGCTAATGAAAAACTGTTTTTT. The V call is TRBV19, the J call TRBJ1-4; D is perhaps TRBD1 (6 bases). The V gene lost 1 base and the J gene lost 3 bases, with 6 bases spanning the gap. The germline V gene encodes CDR1 LNHDA and CDR2 SQIVND (reference sequence). The CDR3 covers 14 residues.